Following are 28 T cell receptor beta chains from one sample sequenced in a study of blood T cells in healthy people across ages. Combining a sample-barcoded 5' primer with a J-beta primer mix, a second PCR ran for roughly 7 to 12 cycles. TCRdb analysed the 5' RACE reads with MiXCR anew, one entry per CDR3 protein. The table records about 1.6 million distinct CDR3 sequences, 30% to 40% of them present only once. The specimen sequenced was blood. These receptors all stem from a woman aged 30 to 39 in good health.

The chain recombines TRBV7-3 with TRBJ1-1; no clear D gene. Germline CDR1 reads SGHTA; CDR2 reads FQGTGA. V lost 3 bases and J 1 base, leaving 12 bases between the germline ends. The CDR3 has 15 residues. The CDR3: CASSLKCTKNTEAFF. CDR3 DNA: TGTGCCAGCAGCTTGAAATGTACCAAGAACACTGAAGCTTTCTTT.

The sample holds a few counts of this clonotype. The V gene is TRBV7-6, the J gene TRBJ2-2; TRBD1 matches 9 bases. This CDR3 contains 14 residues. With 4 bases clipped from V and 5 bases from J, the junction kept 2 bases outside the gene matches. Germline CDR1 is SGHVS and CDR2 is FNYEAQ. The CDR3 DNA reads as TGTGCCAGCAGCTCGGGACAGGGAACCGGGGAGCTGTTTTTT. Residues: CASSSGQGTGELFF.

There are a few counts of this clonotype. The chain couples TRBV6-2 or TRBV6-3 to TRBJ1-1; D remains unclear. Per germline, CDR1 MNHEY and CDR2 SVGEGT. The V end was cut by 2 bases, the J end by 10 bases, with 14 bases between. The CDR3 sequence is 13 residues long. CDR3 DNA: TGTGCCAGCAGTTACAACAATCTGATGGGAGCTTTCTTT. Amino acid sequence: CASSYNNLMGAFF.

This clonotype has a count of ten or more. This chain links TRBV29-1 with TRBJ2-1, with 7 positions matching TRBD2. The junction had 2 bases not matched to a gene; V was cut back by 4 bases and J by 5 bases. This CDR3 is built from 12 residues. Germline loops: CDR1 SQVTM, CDR2 ANQGSEA. CDR3 DNA: TGCAGCGTTGGGGGACTACACAATGAGCAGTTCTTC. It is translated as CSVGGLHNEQFF.

Remarks on this clonotype: It may be a read error: a sequence one base away is much more abundant. The rearrangement links TRBV10-3 to TRBJ2-5; 7 positions agree with TRBD2. The last part of the DNA fits TRBJ2-7 better; the J call may be wrong. Germline values: CDR1 ENHRY, CDR2 SYGVKD. This CDR3 contains 14 residues. CDR3 loop: CAIRADGGNNEQYF. Written as DNA, the CDR3 is TGTGCCATCAGAGCGGACGGGGGGAACAACGAGCAGTACTTC.

The gene calls are TRBV6-5 and TRBJ2-7; perhaps TRBD1 as D (5 bases). The CDR3 has 13 residues. In germline, CDR1 is MNHEY, CDR2 SVGAGI. Trimming cost V 0 bases and J 7 bases, with 10 bases left between them. CDR3 loop: CASSYSWGAEQYF. CDR3 bases: TGTGCCAGCAGTTACTCGTGGGGCGCAGAGCAGTACTTC.

Many counts were recorded for this clonotype. V gene TRBV29-1 combines with J gene TRBJ1-1; D is unclear. Deletions cut 6 bases from V and 1 base from J, with 12 bases between. Germline CDR1 SQVTM, CDR2 ANQGSEA. The CDR3 is made up of 13 amino acids. The CDR3 nucleotides are TGCAGCGTCCGAGGGAAATGGAACACTGAAGCTTTCTTT. Translating it yields CSVRGKWNTEAFF.

This clonotype was seen more than once but under ten times. This chain uses TRBV12-3 or TRBV12-4 with TRBJ1-2; D remains ambiguous. V gave up 1 base and J gave up 5 bases, with 11 bases separating them. The CDR3 covers 14 residues. The CDR3 sequence: CASSLGQEAYGYTF. The DNA of the CDR3 is TGTGCCAGCAGTTTAGGCCAGGAAGCTTATGGCTACACCTTC.

This chain uses TRBV2 with TRBJ2-7; no clear D. The end of the DNA fits TRBJ2-5 better, so the J call may be wrong. There are 13 residues in the CDR3. The germline gives CDR1 SNHLY, CDR2 FYNNEI. CDR3 residues: CASSEDLRETQYF. CDR3 bases: TGTGCCAGCAGTGAAGACCTCCGGGAGACCCAGTACTTC.

This clonotype came up a few times. The genes are TRBV7-9 and TRBJ2-5; 9 bases fit TRBD2. Germline V gene sequence: CDR1 SEHNR, CDR2 FQNEAQ (reference sequence). The junction had 6 bases not matched to a gene; V was cut back by 2 bases and J by 5 bases. This CDR3 contains 15 residues. The CDR3 loop reads CASSLFGGGAETQYF. As DNA, the CDR3 is TGTGCCAGCAGCTTATTCGGCGGGGGGGCGGAGACCCAGTACTTC.

The table lists this clonotype with a few counts. The rearrangement links TRBV6-1 to TRBJ1-2; D uncertain. The germline V and J ends were trimmed by 1 base and 4 bases, with 16 bases remaining between them. The CDR3 runs 16 residues. The germline gives CDR1 MNHNS, CDR2 SASEGT. The CDR3 loop reads CASSEGSLQEIYGYTF. The CDR3 nucleotides are TGTGCCAGCAGTGAAGGATCTTTGCAGGAGATCTATGGCTACACCTTC.

The chain combines TRBV7-3 with TRBJ2-5; 8 bases align to TRBD2. The V gene end was trimmed by 1 base and the J gene end by 5 bases; junction bases not matched to a gene: 9. Germline V gene lookup returns CDR1 SGHTA and CDR2 FQGTGA. This CDR3 has 16 residues. The CDR3: CASSLSPSGPGETQYF. CDR3 nucleotide sequence: TGTGCCAGCAGCTTAAGCCCTAGCGGGCCGGGGGAGACCCAGTACTTC.

The rearrangement links TRBV9 to TRBJ2-1; 16 bases fit TRBD2. The CDR3 spans 17 residues. The germline gives CDR1 SGDLS, CDR2 YYNGEE. Germline trimming cut 2 bases from V and 9 bases from J; bases unmatched to any gene: 8. CDR3: CASSVNEGLAGGSEQFF. CDR3 DNA: TGTGCCAGCAGCGTCAACGAGGGACTAGCGGGGGGGAGTGAGCAGTTCTTC.

This clonotype occurred a few times. The genes are TRBV4-1 and TRBJ2-3; D gene ambiguous. There are 15 residues in the CDR3. Germline V gives CDR1 MGHRA, CDR2 YSYEKL. The V gene lost 0 bases and the J gene lost 5 bases, with 12 bases spanning the gap. Here the CDR3 DNA reads TGCGCCAGCAGCCAAGAGTCCTTCCTAAGAGATACGCAGTATTTT. Amino acid sequence: CASSQESFLRDTQYF.

This clonotype was counted once. The chain has TRBV28 and TRBJ2-7; 8 nucleotides match TRBD1. This CDR3 comprises 12 residues. Germline V CDR1 and CDR2: MDHEN, SYDVKM. J was trimmed by 7 bases and V by 4 bases; bases with no gene match: 3. The CDR3 DNA is TGTGCCAGCAGTTGGACAGGGTGGGAGCAGTACTTC. It translates to CASSWTGWEQYF.

This clonotype occurred a few times. The CDR3 reads CASSQDFGRFGELFF. DNA for the CDR3: TGTGCCAGCAGCCAAGATTTTGGCAGGTTCGGGGAGCTGTTTTTT. The chain is built from TRBV3-1 and TRBJ2-2, with D unresolved. The germline CDR1 and CDR2 sequences are LGHDT and YNNKEL (reference sequence). This CDR3 is 15 amino acids long. V shed 0 bases and J shed 7 bases, with 12 bases lying between them.

This clonotype was detected a few times. This chain links TRBV7-8 with TRBJ2-7; possibly TRBD1 or TRBD2 for D (5 bases each). Germline CDR1 is SGHVS and CDR2 is FQNEAQ. The V gene lost 3 bases and the J gene lost 1 base, with 10 bases spanning the gap. This CDR3 comprises 14 residues. CDR3 protein: CASSLGRESYEQYF. The DNA of the CDR3 is TGTGCCAGCAGCTTGGGACGGGAATCCTACGAGCAGTACTTC.

The chain carries TRBV5-1 and TRBJ1-2, with TRBD1 as a possible D gene (5 bases). Per the germline V gene, CDR1 is SGHRS and CDR2 is YFSETQ. This CDR3 has 12 amino acids. Trimming removed 4 bases from V and 6 bases from J, with 10 bases in between. CDR3 sequence: CASSLPGHGYTF. For the CDR3, the DNA is TGCGCCAGCAGCCTTCCGGGACATGGCTACACCTTC.

As concerns this clonotype: The germline gene is not matched at one end of the junction; a read error may be the cause. The rearrangement joins TRBV9 to TRBJ1-6; no firm D call. Germline CDR1 and CDR2: SGDLS and YYNGEE. The CDR3 consists of 14 residues. The DNA of the CDR3 is TGTGCCAGCAGGGTAGACGGGGAAGGGTCACCCCTCCACTTT. This codes for CASRVDGEGSPLHF. Filled out from reference TRBV9 and TRBJ1-6, the complete variable domain reads DSGVTQTPKHLITATGQRVTLRCSPRSGDLSVYWYQQSLDQGLQFLIQYYNGEERAKGNILERFSAQQFPDLHSELNLSSLELGDSALYFCASRVDGEGSPLHFGNGTRLTVT.

The chain has TRBV12-3 or TRBV12-4 and TRBJ2-3; possibly TRBD2 for D (6 bases). The CDR3 is made up of 14 amino acids. With 6 bases removed from V and 2 bases from J, the gap between germline ends came to 12 bases. CDR3 DNA sequence: TGTGCCAGCAGCACCGGGACTTTCACAGATACGCAGTATTTT. It yields the protein CASSTGTFTDTQYF.

The chain joins TRBV20-1 to TRBJ2-1; D is unclear. Trimming pared 3 bases from V and 5 bases from J, leaving 14 bases between. The CDR3 is 14 residues long. In germline, CDR1 is DFQATT, CDR2 SNEGSKA (reference sequence). The CDR3 loop is CSARDPLGNNEQFF. CDR3 DNA: TGCAGTGCTAGGGACCCCCTAGGGAACAATGAGCAGTTCTTC.

This chain links TRBV30 with TRBJ2-4, with D maybe TRBD2 (6 bases). Germline V gives CDR1 GTSNPN, CDR2 SVGIG (reference sequence). This CDR3 comprises 12 residues. The V and J ends lost 1 base and 13 bases respectively, with 14 bases between them. In DNA form, the CDR3 reads TGTGCCTGGAGTGGGCTTTCGGGGGAGCAGTACTTC. Its translation: CAWSGLSGEQYF.

The chain is built from TRBV4-1 and TRBJ1-5; a weak D match, TRBD1 (5 bases). The germline V and J ends were trimmed by 0 bases and 4 bases, with 10 bases remaining between them. The CDR3 runs to 15 residues. Germline V gene sequence: CDR1 MGHRA, CDR2 YSYEKL. The DNA for the CDR3 is TGCGCCAGCAGCCAAGAGCTCGGGGCAAATCAGCCCCAGCATTTT. It is translated as CASSQELGANQPQHF.

The sample holds many counts of this clonotype. The V call is TRBV29-1, the J call TRBJ1-2; D call uncertain. Trimming removed 2 bases from V and 2 bases from J, with 6 bases in between. The CDR3 totals 12 residues. Per germline, CDR1 SQVTM and CDR2 ANQGSEA. CDR3 DNA sequence: TGCAGCGTTGAAAGGCAGAACTATGGCTACACCTTC. As protein: CSVERQNYGYTF.

The genes are TRBV5-1 and TRBJ2-7, with 9 bases matching TRBD1. CDR1 and CDR2 (germline): SGHRS, YFSETQ. J lost 3 bases, V lost 0 bases, and 4 bases had no gene match. This CDR3 region has 15 residues. CDR3 nucleotide sequence: TGCGCCAGCAGCTTGGCCGGGGACAGGGACTACGAGCAGTACTTC. Translated, it gives CASSLAGDRDYEQYF. Full variable domain (outside the CDR3, taken from reference TRBV5-1 and TRBJ2-7): KAGVTQTPRYLIKTRGQQVTLSCSPISGHRSVSWYQQTPGQGLQFLFEYFSETQRNKGNFPGRFSGRQFSNSRSEMNVSTLELGDSALYLCASSLAGDRDYEQYFGPGTRLTVT.

The genes are TRBV12-3 or TRBV12-4 and TRBJ2-1; possibly TRBD1 or TRBD2 for D (5 bases each). V was pared by 7 bases and J by 6 bases, with 16 bases between. This CDR3 has 14 residues. The CDR3 nucleotides read TGTGCCAGCACCTACGTGGGACCTACCAATGAGCAGTTCTTC. Translating gives CASTYVGPTNEQFF.

The J gene is TRBJ2-5, the V gene TRBV20-1, with 10 bases aligning to TRBD1. This CDR3 has 16 amino acids. Germline values: CDR1 DFQATT, CDR2 SNEGSKA (reference sequence). The ends lost 1 base at V and 3 bases at J; junction bases unmatched: 8. The CDR3 coding sequence is TGCAGTGCTAGAGTAACACCGGGACAGGGGAAAGAGACCCAGTACTTC. Translating gives CSARVTPGQGKETQYF.

The CDR3 bases are TGTGCCAGCAGTACCGGGACATCGCGAAATCAGCAGTTCTTC. Encoded protein: CASSTGTSRNQQFF. The chain combines TRBV12-3 or TRBV12-4 with TRBJ2-1, with D maybe TRBD1 (6 bases). The CDR3 consists of 14 residues. V shed 5 bases and J shed 11 bases, with 19 bases lying between them.